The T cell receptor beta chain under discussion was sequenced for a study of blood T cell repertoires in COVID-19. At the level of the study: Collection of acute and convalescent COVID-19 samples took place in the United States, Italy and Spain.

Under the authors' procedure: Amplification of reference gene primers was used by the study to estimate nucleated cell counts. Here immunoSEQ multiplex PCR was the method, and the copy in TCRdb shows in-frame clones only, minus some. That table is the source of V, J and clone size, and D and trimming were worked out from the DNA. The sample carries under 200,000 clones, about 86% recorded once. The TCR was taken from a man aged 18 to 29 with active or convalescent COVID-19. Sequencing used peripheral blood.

The CDR3 loop is CASSYSWPEDEKLFF. DNA of the CDR3: TGTGCCAGCAGTTACTCATGGCCGGAGGATGAAAAACTGTTTTTT. This sequence joins TRBV6-5 and TRBJ1-4; no clear D gene. Per germline, CDR1 MNHEY and CDR2 SVGAGI. The CDR3 is 15 residues long. V was pared by 0 bases and J by 6 bases, with 11 bases between.